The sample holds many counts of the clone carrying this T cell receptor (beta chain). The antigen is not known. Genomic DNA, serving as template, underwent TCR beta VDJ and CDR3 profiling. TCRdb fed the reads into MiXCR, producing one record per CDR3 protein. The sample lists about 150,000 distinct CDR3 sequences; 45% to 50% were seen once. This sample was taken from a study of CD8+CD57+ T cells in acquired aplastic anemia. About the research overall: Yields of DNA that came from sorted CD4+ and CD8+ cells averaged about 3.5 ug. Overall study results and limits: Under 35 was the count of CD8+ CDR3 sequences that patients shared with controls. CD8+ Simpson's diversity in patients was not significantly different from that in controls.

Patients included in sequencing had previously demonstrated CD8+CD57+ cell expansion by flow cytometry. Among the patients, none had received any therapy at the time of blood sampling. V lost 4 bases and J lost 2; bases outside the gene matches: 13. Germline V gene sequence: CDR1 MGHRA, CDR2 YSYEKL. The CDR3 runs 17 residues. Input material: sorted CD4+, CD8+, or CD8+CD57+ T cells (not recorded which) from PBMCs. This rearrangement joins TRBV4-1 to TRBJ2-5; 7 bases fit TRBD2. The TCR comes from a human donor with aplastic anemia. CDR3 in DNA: TGCGCCAGCAGCCGCCCCGGGACTAACCTTGTTCAAGAGACCCAGTACTTC. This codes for CASSRPGTNLVQETQYF.